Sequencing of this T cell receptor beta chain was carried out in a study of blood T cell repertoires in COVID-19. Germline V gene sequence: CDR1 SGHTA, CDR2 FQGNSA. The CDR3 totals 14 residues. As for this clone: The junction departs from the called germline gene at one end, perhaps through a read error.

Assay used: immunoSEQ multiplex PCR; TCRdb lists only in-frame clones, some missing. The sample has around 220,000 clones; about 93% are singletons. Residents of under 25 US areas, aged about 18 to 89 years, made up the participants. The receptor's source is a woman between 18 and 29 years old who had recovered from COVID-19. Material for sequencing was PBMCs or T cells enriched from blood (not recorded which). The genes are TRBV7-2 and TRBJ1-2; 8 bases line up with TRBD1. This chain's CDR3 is CASSARVTGADSNF. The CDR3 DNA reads TGTGCCAGCAGTGCAAGGGTGACAGGGGCCGACTCTAACTTC.